These 9 T cell receptor beta chains were all obtained from the same sample, sequenced in a study of T-cell reconstitution after alpha-beta-depleted transplantation in children. As it was prepared, the TCRbeta library received unique molecular identifiers. Using its own MiXCR run on the PCR reads, TCRdb lists one record per CDR3 protein. This sample has more than 400,000 distinct CDR3 sequences, with about 10% found just once. Sequenced material: PBMCs, mostly from graft donor cells, taken 180 days after TCRalphabeta/CD19-depleted stem cell transplant. These receptors all stem from a female patient aged 2-10 years who had a stem cell transplant for aplastic anemia, so the T cells may come from the graft donor.

This clonotype has a handful of counts. The chain combines TRBV21-1 with TRBJ2-7; the table names TRBD1, a call not compared with the DNA. TRBV21-1 is recorded as a pseudogene. This CDR3 is 15 amino acids long. The CDR3 region is CASSKDLNRIGEQYV. In nucleotides, the CDR3 is TGTGCCAGCAGCAAGGACCTGAACAGGATCGGTGAGCAGTACGTC.

The genes are TRBV28 and TRBJ2-2; TRBD1 agrees at 8 bases. The CDR3 extends over 15 amino acids. With 5 bases clipped from V and 7 bases from J, the junction kept 9 bases outside the gene matches. In germline, CDR1 is MDHEN, CDR2 SYDVKM. The CDR3 DNA sequence: TGTGCCAGCAGTCCCACAGGGGGAAGGAACGGGGAGCTGTTTTTT. Protein: CASSPTGGRNGELFF.

V usage is TRBV20-1 and J usage is TRBJ1-2; D is uncertain. Germline V CDR1 and CDR2: DFQATT, SNEGSKA (reference sequence). The CDR3 is made up of 11 amino acids. Trimming pared 2 bases from V and 7 bases from J, leaving 8 bases between. The DNA of the CDR3 is TGCAGTGCTAGACGGCGACCTGGCTACACCTTC. Translating gives CSARRRPGYTF.

This clonotype showed up just a few times. Here the CDR3 reads CASSADRVAIQPQHF. CDR3 in DNA: TGTGCCAGCAGTGCTGACAGGGTGGCAATTCAGCCCCAGCATTTT. The chain joins TRBV12-3 or TRBV12-4 to TRBJ1-5, with 7 bases matching TRBD1. CDR3 size: 15 residues. The V and J ends lost 5 bases and 6 bases, in that order; junction bases with no gene match: 10.

Details on this clonotype: This may come from a read error, since a much larger clone is one base off. The chain joins TRBV21-1 to TRBJ1-1; TRBD1 reflects the table's D call only, with no check against the DNA. TRBV21-1 is flagged as a pseudogene. This CDR3 is 15 amino acids long. CDR3 loop: CASSLGRGLSTDAFF. In DNA, the CDR3 is TGTGCCAGCTCTTTGGGCAGGGGGTTGTCGACTGACGCTTTCTTT.

The chain couples TRBV2 to TRBJ2-7; no definite D call. V was pared by 2 bases and J by 2 bases, with 7 bases between. CDR3 size: 13 residues. Germline V lookup: CDR1 SNHLY, CDR2 FYNNEI. CDR3 loop: CASSEQHAYEQYF. The CDR3, as DNA: TGTGCCAGCAGTGAACAGCACGCCTACGAGCAGTACTTC.

This clonotype was picked up many times. This sequence joins TRBV7-6 and TRBJ2-2, with D unclear. The CDR3 is 20 amino acids. V lost 3 bases and J 0 bases, leaving 23 bases between the germline ends. Per the germline V gene, CDR1 is SGHVS and CDR2 is FNYEAQ. For the CDR3, the DNA is TGTGCCAGCAGCTTTCCTTCCGCTGGGTCTGGGTGGTCGAACACCGGGGAGCTGTTTTTT. This sequence encodes CASSFPSAGSGWSNTGELFF.

The rearrangement joins TRBV9 to TRBJ1-2, with TRBD1 matching 7 bases. After removal of 2 bases from V and 8 bases from J, the junction contained 3 bases not matched to a gene. This CDR3 is built from 12 residues. The germline V gene encodes CDR1 SGDLS and CDR2 YYNGEE. The CDR3 sequence is CASSVGTVGYTF. The CDR3 DNA is TGTGCCAGCAGCGTGGGGACAGTAGGCTACACCTTC.

The CDR3 reads CATSEDDRELYNEQFF. In DNA form, the CDR3 reads TGTGCCACCAGTGAGGATGACAGGGAGTTGTATAATGAGCAGTTCTTC. This chain connects TRBV24-1 to TRBJ2-1; TRBD1 matches 7 bases. This CDR3 spans 16 amino acids. Germline V lookup: CDR1 KGHDR, CDR2 SFDVKD. V dropped 4 bases and J dropped 7; count of bases not matched to a gene: 12.